The next 10 T cell receptor beta chains were all read from a single sample in a study of OX40 agonist ivuxolimab in advanced cancers. Assay: immunoSEQ multiplex PCR; the TCRdb copy retains only in-frame clones and omits some. The table lists about 50,000 clones, 80% to 85% of them singletons, with roughly 0.6% in the top ten. The specimen comprised CD4+ or CD8+ T cells sorted from blood, sampled in a trial of the OX40 agonist ivuxolimab. The receptors here all came from an adult with an advanced solid tumor such as melanoma, head and neck, liver or kidney cancer.

V usage is TRBV7-2 and J usage is TRBJ2-7; 7 nucleotides line up with TRBD1. Germline V gives CDR1 SGHTA, CDR2 FQGNSA. V was pared by 0 bases and J by 0 bases, with 2 bases of the junction left unmatched. The CDR3 contains 15 residues. CDR3 coding DNA: TGTGCCAGCAGCTTAGCTACAGGGGCCTCCTACGAGCAGTACTTC. Encoded protein: CASSLATGASYEQYF.

The table lists this clone with a few counts. This chain links TRBV5-4 with TRBJ2-5; D is uncertain. Trimming left V 0 bases short and J 2 bases short, with 11 bases between. Per germline, CDR1 SGHNT and CDR2 YYREEE (reference sequence). The CDR3 spans 15 residues. The chain's CDR3 is CASSLGPIGQETQYF. The DNA of the CDR3 is TGTGCCAGCAGCTTGGGGCCGATTGGACAAGAGACCCAGTACTTC.

The chain uses TRBV4-2 and TRBJ2-7; D ambiguous. The CDR3 spans 15 residues. Germline lookup yields CDR1 LGHNA and CDR2 YNFKEQ. V shed 0 bases and J shed 3 bases, with 12 bases lying between them. The CDR3 DNA reads TGTGCCAGCAGCCAAGATATTGGGTGGATCTACGAGCAGTACTTC. Translated: CASSQDIGWIYEQYF.

CDR3 residues: CASSPDRGLTDTQYF. The CDR3, as DNA: TGCGCCAGCAGCCCGGACAGGGGGCTCACAGATACGCAGTATTTT. This rearrangement joins TRBV4-1 to TRBJ2-3; 11 bases are a match to TRBD1. Germline V CDR1 and CDR2: MGHRA, YSYEKL. V trimming: 4 bases; J trimming: 2 bases; junction bases outside the gene matches: 2. The CDR3 is made up of 15 amino acids.

This chain joins TRBV6-6 and TRBJ2-3; D remains unclear. CDR3 length: 13 amino acids. The germline gives CDR1 MNHNY, CDR2 SVGAGI (reference sequence). V shed 5 bases and J shed 0 bases, with 6 bases lying between them. CDR3 protein: CASSSPSTDTQYF. In DNA form, the CDR3 reads TGTGCCAGCAGTAGTCCTAGCACAGATACGCAGTATTTT.

V usage is TRBV6-1 and J usage is TRBJ1-2; D remains unclear. V lost 6 bases to trimming and J lost 5 bases, with 4 bases between them. Per germline, CDR1 MNHNS and CDR2 SASEGT. The CDR3 is made up of 10 amino acids. CDR3 coding DNA: TGTGCCAGCAGCCTTTATGGCTACACCTTC. It translates to CASSLYGYTF.

V usage is TRBV30 and J usage is TRBJ2-3, with D tentatively TRBD2 (6 bases). Trimming shortened V by 3 bases and J by 3 bases, and 10 bases separated the two germline ends. The CDR3 length is 13 residues. From germline, CDR1 is GTSNPN and CDR2 SVGIG (reference sequence). CDR3 DNA sequence: TGTGCCTGGAGCGGGAGTAGTACAGATACGCAGTATTTT. Protein sequence: CAWSGSSTDTQYF.

This chain connects TRBV9 to TRBJ2-5; D tentatively reads TRBD1 or TRBD2 (5 bases each). Germline V lookup: CDR1 SGDLS, CDR2 YYNGEE. The V end was cut by 0 bases, the J end by 2 bases, with 11 bases between. The CDR3 runs 15 residues. DNA of the CDR3: TGTGCCAGCAGCGTAGTAGAGGGACGTCAAGAGACCCAGTACTTC. Amino acids: CASSVVEGRQETQYF.

The rearrangement links TRBV28 to TRBJ2-5; perhaps TRBD1 as D (5 bases). This CDR3 spans 13 amino acids. Trimming pared 8 bases from V and 2 bases from J, leaving 12 bases between. Germline assignment: CDR1 MDHEN and CDR2 SYDVKM. CDR3 sequence: CASGDSAQETQYF. CDR3 nucleotides: TGTGCCAGCGGTGACAGTGCTCAAGAGACCCAGTACTTC.

The chain is built from TRBV6-6 and TRBJ1-2; D is ambiguous. The CDR3 contains 12 residues. Germline CDR1 and CDR2: MNHNY and SVGAGI (reference sequence). Trimming shortened V by 6 bases and J by 3 bases, and 8 bases separated the two germline ends. The CDR3 DNA is TGTGCCAGCAGCGCCGGAGACTATGGCTACACCTTC. Encoded protein: CASSAGDYGYTF.